The text below deals with one T cell receptor beta chain. The junction shows a germline mismatch at one end, possibly a read error. The same CDR3 is also encoded by other DNA sequences in this sample. The CDR3 totals 13 residues. The germline V gene encodes CDR1 SGHDN and CDR2 FVKESK. The data belong to a study of T cells in narcolepsy. The table came from immunoSEQ multiplex PCR; TCRdb's copy has only in-frame clones and leaves some out. Of 26,000 or so clones detected, roughly 74% appear once; the ten largest clones hold 3.4%. This chain joins TRBV14 and TRBJ1-6; D is unclear. The sequencing sample was made of CD45RA- memory CD4+ T cells from PBMCs. The receptor comes from a human donor with narcolepsy. CDR3 sequence: CASSQGSHSPLHF. The DNA for the CDR3 is TGCGCCAGCAGCCAAGGCAGTCATTCACCCCTCCACTTT.